Below, one T cell receptor (beta chain) is given with its context. Its antigen is unknown. Some clones are missing from TCRdb's copy, which holds only in-frame ones; the method was immunoSEQ multiplex PCR. The sample lists 120,000 or so clones, around 90% seen once, with approximately 3.4% in the top ten. Germline CDR1 is KGHSH and CDR2 is LQKENI. This CDR3 has 15 amino acids. Losses at the gene ends were 3 bases for V and 5 bases for J; bases not matched to a gene: 4. The data derive from a study of T cell responses to AZD1222 COVID-19 vaccine. Regarding the study as a whole: CD4 TCRs associated with vaccination spanned spike, dominating at 160-218 and 743-854. Reports indicate that nearly half of spike-specific TCRs are directed at unmutated variant regions.

The receptor was isolated from an adult who received the AZD1222 COVID-19 vaccine. The V call is TRBV18, the J call TRBJ1-6; 7 bases fit TRBD1. Sequenced material: peripheral blood, taken 28 days after the second AZD1222 dose. The CDR3 spells CASSPYRGDNSPLHF. The CDR3 bases are TGTGCCAGCTCACCTTACAGGGGCGATAATTCACCCCTCCACTTT.